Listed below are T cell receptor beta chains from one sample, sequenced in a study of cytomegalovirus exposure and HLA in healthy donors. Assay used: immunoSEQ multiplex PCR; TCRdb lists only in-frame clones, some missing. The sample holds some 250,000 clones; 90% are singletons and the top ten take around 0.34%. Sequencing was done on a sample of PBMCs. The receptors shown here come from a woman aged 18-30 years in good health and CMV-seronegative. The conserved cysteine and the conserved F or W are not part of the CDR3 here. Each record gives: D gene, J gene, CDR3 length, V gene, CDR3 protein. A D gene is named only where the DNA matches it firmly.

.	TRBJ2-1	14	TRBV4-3	ASSQASLAVHNEQF
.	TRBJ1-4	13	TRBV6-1	ASRWTEVGGEKLF
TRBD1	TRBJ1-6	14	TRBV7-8	ASSFTGTGKGSPLH
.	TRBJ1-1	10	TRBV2	ASSAQNTEAF
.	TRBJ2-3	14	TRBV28	ASSPIFQGLTDTQY
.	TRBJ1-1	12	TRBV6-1	ASSEAPNRAEAF
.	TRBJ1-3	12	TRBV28	ASSPVLSRNTIY
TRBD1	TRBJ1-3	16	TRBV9	ASSGRDRGISSGNTIY
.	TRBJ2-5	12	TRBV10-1	ASSEGGAVETQY
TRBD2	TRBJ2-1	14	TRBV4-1	ASSQEGRGGYNEQF
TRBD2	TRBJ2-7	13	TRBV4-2	ASSFASGGDYEQY
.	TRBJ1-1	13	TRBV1	TSSPPGGKNTEAF
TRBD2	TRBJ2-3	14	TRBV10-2	ASSESAGGHTDTQY
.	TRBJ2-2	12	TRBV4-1	ASSLAPGTGELF
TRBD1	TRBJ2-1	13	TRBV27	ASSLRTGPYNEQF
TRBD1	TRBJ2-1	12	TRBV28	ASSRDSRVNEQF
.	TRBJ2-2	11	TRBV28	ATRGSNTGELF
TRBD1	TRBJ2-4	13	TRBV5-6	ASSSQGARGNIQY
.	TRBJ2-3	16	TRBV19	ASSIDLKQGRSTDTQY
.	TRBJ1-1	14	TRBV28	ASSLIQGSRSTEAF
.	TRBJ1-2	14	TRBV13	ASSLLPGGGSYGYT
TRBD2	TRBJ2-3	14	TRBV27	ASSFGTSGGTDTQY
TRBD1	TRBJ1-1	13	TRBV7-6	ASSLRQGFSTEAF
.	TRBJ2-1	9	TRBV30	AWSTSREQF
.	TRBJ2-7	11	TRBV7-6	ASSLGGTDEQY
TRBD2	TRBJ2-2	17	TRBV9	ASSSEGSAGGQNTGELF
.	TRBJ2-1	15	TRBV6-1	ASSGYVWGDFTNEQF
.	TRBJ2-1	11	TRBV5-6	ASSLVRGIGQF
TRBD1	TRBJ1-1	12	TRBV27	ASTKGGWRTEAF
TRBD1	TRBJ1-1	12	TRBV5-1	ASSSGQRNTEAF
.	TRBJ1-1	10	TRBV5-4	ASSLESTEAF
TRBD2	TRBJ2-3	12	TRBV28	ASSSPGGADTQY
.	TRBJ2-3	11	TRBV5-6	ASSHGGADTQY
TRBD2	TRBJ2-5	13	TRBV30	AWRTGLAFQETQY
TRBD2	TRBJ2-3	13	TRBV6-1	ASSELAGFTDTQY
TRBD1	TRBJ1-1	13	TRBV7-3	ASSQNSGTDYEAF